The rows below give T cell receptor beta chains drawn from one sample of a study of blood T cell repertoires in COVID-19. Measured with immunoSEQ multiplex PCR; TCRdb has only the in-frame clones, and not every one. The sample includes some 340,000 clones, more than 70% of them seen just once. Material for sequencing was PBMCs or T cells enriched from blood (not recorded which). The receptor set was obtained from a woman in her thirties who had recovered from COVID-19. The CDR3 runs from the conserved cysteine through the conserved F or W. D genes are given only for firm matches. Where a row states a size, it is once, few, many or the class of an expanded clone; other rows omit it.

TRBJ1-6	-	TRBV28	-	CASRGFRQVNSPLHF	TGTGCCAGCAGGGGGTTTCGACAGGTTAATTCACCCCTCCACTTT
TRBJ1-1	-	TRBV6-1	-	CASSEGLGSGAFF	TGTGCCAGCAGTGAAGGTTTAGGGAGTGGAGCTTTCTTT
TRBJ2-5	-	TRBV5-5	TRBD2	CASSLGAGGLDETQYF	TGTGCCAGCAGCTTGGGAGCGGGGGGGCTGGATGAGACCCAGTACTTC
TRBJ2-7	once	TRBV5-5	-	CASSSQGPYEQYF	TGTGCCAGCAGCTCGCAGGGGCCCTACGAGCAGTACTTC
TRBJ2-5	-	TRBV6-1	-	CASSELLPQYF	TGTGCCAGCAGTGAATTGCTACCCCAGTACTTC
TRBJ1-2	-	TRBV6-5	-	CASSHRGYNGYTF	TGTGCCAGCAGTCACCGGGGTTATAATGGCTACACCTTC
TRBJ1-3	-	TRBV11-2	TRBD1	CASSLRGTGPNTGNTIYF	TGTGCCAGCAGCTTAAGGGGGACAGGGCCTAATACTGGAAACACCATATATTTT
TRBJ1-5	-	TRBV30	-	CAWSLGANQPQHF	TGTGCCTGGAGTCTGGGGGCCAATCAGCCCCAGCATTTT
TRBJ2-7	-	TRBV6-1	-	CASSEAARVIIYF	TGTGCCAGCAGTGAGGCCGCCAGGGTGATCATTTACTTC
TRBJ2-3	-	TRBV27	-	CASSGPKGGTDTQYF	TGTGCCAGCAGTGGCCCTAAGGGGGGCACAGATACGCAGTATTTT
TRBJ2-7	-	TRBV2	-	CASSEPGLAPRDF	TGTGCCAGCAGTGAACCGGGGTTGGCCCCTCGGGACTTC
TRBJ1-5	-	TRBV28	-	CASSRGWGQPQHF	TGTGCCAGCAGTCGGGGGTGGGGGCAGCCCCAGCATTTT
TRBJ1-2	-	TRBV6-5	-	CASSGGGANYGYTF	TGTGCCAGCAGCGGGGGTGGGGCTAACTATGGCTACACCTTC
TRBJ2-3	-	TRBV2	-	CASSGGGGPGTDTQYF	TGTGCCAGCAGTGGTGGGGGCGGACCCGGCACAGATACGCAGTATTTT
TRBJ1-1	-	TRBV2	-	CASGEGMWETEAFF	TGTGCCAGCGGGGAAGGGATGTGGGAGACTGAAGCTTTCTTT
TRBJ1-5	-	TRBV6-2/TRBV6-3	-	CASSPRVTTYQPQHF	TGTGCCAGCAGTCCGCGGGTGACCACCTATCAGCCCCAGCATTTT
TRBJ1-5	-	TRBV14	-	CASSQVLTVNRFYSNQPQHF	TGTGCCAGCAGCCAAGTCCTTACAGTAAATCGATTTTATAGCAATCAGCCCCAGCATTTT
TRBJ2-3	-	TRBV9	TRBD2	CASGRGTDTQYF	TGTGCCAGCGGGAGGGGCACAGATACGCAGTATTTT
TRBJ2-1	-	TRBV29-1	TRBD2	CSVVGLAYYNEQFF	TGCAGCGTTGTTGGACTAGCCTACTACAATGAGCAGTTCTTC
TRBJ1-1	-	TRBV2	-	CASSFTPSKAFF	TGTGCCAGCAGTTTCACCCCCAGTAAAGCTTTCTTT
TRBJ2-2	-	TRBV4-3	-	CASSQDFLGMQVTGELFF	TGCGCCAGCAGCCAAGATTTTTTGGGCATGCAGGTTACCGGGGAGCTGTTTTTT
TRBJ2-7	-	TRBV7-9	TRBD1	CASSLLDRGPYEQYF	TGTGCCAGCAGCTTATTAGACAGGGGGCCCTACGAGCAGTACTTC
TRBJ1-1	-	TRBV29-1	-	CSVSGITEAFF	TGCAGCGTCAGCGGTATTACTGAAGCTTTCTTT
TRBJ2-1	-	TRBV7-2	TRBD2	CASTLAGGRGQFF	TGTGCCAGCACTTTAGCGGGGGGGCGAGGTCAGTTCTTC
TRBJ2-7	-	TRBV28	TRBD2	CAISRGGIYEQYF	TGTGCCATCTCAAGGGGAGGGATCTACGAGCAGTACTTC
TRBJ1-6	-	TRBV28	-	CASWGRTGSPLHF	TGTGCCAGCTGGGGCAGGACGGGTTCACCCCTCCACTTT
TRBJ1-2	-	TRBV6-5	TRBD1	CASSSPRQGGGYGYTF	TGTGCCAGCAGTTCCCCTCGACAGGGAGGAGGATATGGCTACACCTTC
TRBJ1-2	-	TRBV2	-	CASRATPNYGYTF	TGTGCCAGCAGGGCGACACCTAACTATGGCTACACCTTC
TRBJ2-7	-	TRBV6-5	TRBD1	CATTRGTGSSYEQYF	TGTGCCACCACCCGAGGGACAGGCAGCTCCTACGAGCAGTACTTC
TRBJ2-7	-	TRBV12-3/TRBV12-4	-	CASSLGTKAEQYF	TGTGCCAGCAGTTTAGGGACTAAGGCCGAGCAGTACTTC